The 23 T cell receptor beta chains below were found in one sample sequenced in a study of early T cells in non-severe SARS-CoV-2 infection. MiXCR, run by TCRdb on the 5' RACE reads, gives a single entry per CDR3 protein. The sample holds around 76,000 distinct CDR3 sequences, 12% seen once. What was sequenced was whole blood. Receptors originate from an adult who was a healthcare worker with PCR-confirmed SARS-CoV-2 infection or an uninfected control (not recorded which).

This clonotype has at least ten counts. This chain links TRBV7-6 with TRBJ2-2; D remains ambiguous. This CDR3 has 14 residues. Trimming removed 3 bases at V and 1 base at J, with 6 bases between. From germline, CDR1 is SGHVS and CDR2 FNYEAQ. Here the CDR3 DNA reads TGTGCCAGCAGCTTCAACAGGAACACCGGGGAGCTGTTTTTT. This sequence encodes CASSFNRNTGELFF.

This clonotype was recorded at least ten times. The chain carries TRBV30 and TRBJ2-3; D gene ambiguous. Deletions cut 1 base from V and 9 bases from J, with 11 bases between. CDR1 is GTSNPN, CDR2 SVGIG, per germline (reference sequence). The CDR3 is 12 amino acids. The CDR3 DNA reads as TGTGCCTGGAGTGCCCTCGTGGGAACGCAGTATTTT. This codes for CAWSALVGTQYF.

The V and J genes are TRBV20-1 and TRBJ2-7, with a weak D call TRBD2 (5 bases). With 4 bases removed from V and 1 base from J, the gap between germline ends came to 11 bases. CDR3 length: 13 residues. CDR1 DFQATT and CDR2 SNEGSKA come from the germline V gene (reference sequence). In DNA form, the CDR3 reads TGCAGTGCTAACACGGGATCTTCCTACGAGCAGTACTTC. It is translated as CSANTGSSYEQYF.

This clonotype was seen a handful of times. CDR3 residues: CATSRDPGPSYEQYF. As DNA, the CDR3 is TGTGCCACCAGCAGAGATCCCGGCCCCTCCTACGAGCAGTACTTC. The chain recombines TRBV15 with TRBJ2-7; D is unclear. This CDR3 comprises 15 residues. V lost 0 bases to trimming and J lost 0 bases, with 9 bases between them. CDR1 LNHNV and CDR2 YYDKDF come from the germline V gene (reference sequence).

This clonotype appeared many times. The chain combines TRBV14 with TRBJ2-1, with 9 bases that match TRBD2. The V segment lost 2 bases and the J segment 4 bases; nucleotides outside the gene matches: 9. The germline V gene encodes CDR1 SGHDN and CDR2 FVKESK. This CDR3 has 17 residues. CDR3 region: CASSQSVLGLAYNEQFF. The CDR3, as DNA: TGTGCCAGCAGCCAATCCGTTCTTGGACTAGCGTACAATGAGCAGTTCTTC.

The rearrangement uses TRBV29-1 and TRBJ2-7; 9 nucleotides agree with TRBD1. The germline V gene encodes CDR1 SQVTM and CDR2 ANQGSEA. V was pared by 5 bases and J by 5 bases, with 4 bases of the junction left unmatched. The CDR3 consists of 12 residues. This CDR3 reads CSVRTGEDEQYF. The CDR3 DNA follows: TGCAGCGTTCGGACAGGGGAGGACGAGCAGTACTTC.

This sequence joins TRBV30 and TRBJ2-1, with no clear D. The CDR3 length is 14 residues. Deletions cut 4 bases from V and 0 bases from J, with 10 bases between. Germline CDR1 and CDR2: GTSNPN and SVGIG (reference sequence). The CDR3 is CAWMRRGSYNEQFF. The CDR3 coding sequence is TGTGCCTGGATGCGAAGAGGCTCCTACAATGAGCAGTTCTTC.

In this sample, this clonotype turned up many times. The chain combines TRBV7-9 with TRBJ2-3, with TRBD2 as a possible D gene (5 bases). V was pared by 5 bases and J by 4 bases, with 13 bases between. In germline, CDR1 is SEHNR, CDR2 FQNEAQ (reference sequence). The CDR3 loop spans 14 amino acids. This CDR3 is CASSLVLDPDTQYF. The CDR3 nucleotides read TGTGCCAGCAGCCTCGTACTAGACCCAGATACGCAGTATTTT.

This clonotype showed up just once. The V call is TRBV29-1, the J call TRBJ1-1; 10 nucleotides match TRBD1. The length of the CDR3 is 14 residues. Germline-derived CDR1 and CDR2 are SQVTM and ANQGSEA. J lost 3 bases, V lost 0 bases, and 1 base had no gene match. Here the CDR3 DNA reads TGCAGCGTTGAAGAGGGGACAGGGGACACTGAAGCTTTCTTT. Residues: CSVEEGTGDTEAFF.

This clonotype has a handful of counts. The chain employs TRBV15 and TRBJ2-5, with TRBD2 matching over 16 bases. V was clipped by 5 bases and J by 5 bases; unmatched bases: 5. The CDR3 is 16 residues long. Germline CDR1 LNHNV, CDR2 YYDKDF (reference sequence). The CDR3 sequence is CATSAGLAGGPETQYF. CDR3 bases: TGTGCCACCAGCGCGGGACTAGCGGGAGGGCCGGAGACCCAGTACTTC.

To note about this clonotype: Since a much larger clone is just one base distant, this may be a read error. The chain recombines TRBV20-1 with TRBJ2-1, with 9 bases aligning to TRBD1. The CDR3 runs to 13 residues. V trimming: 8 bases; J trimming: 7 bases; junction bases outside the gene matches: 9. CDR1 is DFQATT, CDR2 SNEGSKA, per germline (reference sequence). This chain's CDR3 is CSHRQGVSNEQFF. CDR3 nucleotide sequence: TGCAGTCATCGACAGGGGGTATCGAATGAGCAGTTCTTC.

In its sample, this clonotype was seen many times. The V call is TRBV7-8, the J call TRBJ2-7; TRBD2 agrees at 9 bases. V was clipped by 2 bases and J by 2 bases; unmatched bases: 10. The CDR3 is 17 amino acids. The germline V gene has CDR1 SGHVS and CDR2 FQNEAQ. DNA of the CDR3: TGTGCCAGCAGCTTACAAATAACTAGCGGGTCGCCCTACGAGCAGTACTTC. Translated, it gives CASSLQITSGSPYEQYF.

In this sample, this clonotype turned up a few times. The rearrangement links TRBV12-5 to TRBJ2-3; 8 bases agree with TRBD1. The CDR3 sequence is 14 residues long. The junction had 7 bases not matched to a gene; V was cut back by 9 bases and J by 2 bases. CDR1 and CDR2 from the germline V gene are LGHNT and FRNRAP. In DNA form, the CDR3 reads TGTGCTAGGGGGACAGGAATGGACACAGATACGCAGTATTTT. Amino acid sequence: CARGTGMDTDTQYF.

This clonotype was seen repeatedly, ten times or more. The chain employs TRBV5-6 and TRBJ1-5; possible D gene TRBD1, 6 bases. V was clipped by 0 bases and J by 0 bases, with 10 bases between them. The CDR3 is 16 amino acids. The germline gives CDR1 SGHDT, CDR2 YYEEEE. For the CDR3, the DNA is TGTGCCAGCAGCTTGGCCGGACAGTTTAGCAATCAGCCCCAGCATTTT. Protein product: CASSLAGQFSNQPQHF. Using reference TRBV5-6 and TRBJ1-5 for the parts outside the CDR3, the full variable domain is DAGVTQSPTHLIKTRGQQVTLRCSPKSGHDTVSWYQQALGQGPQFIFQYYEEEERQRGNFPDRFSGHQFPNYSSELNVNALLLGDSALYLCASSLAGQFSNQPQHFGDGTRLSIL.

This clonotype was counted ten times or more. This sequence joins TRBV21-1 and TRBJ1-5; TRBD1 is the table's D call, not checked against the DNA. TRBV21-1 is a recognized pseudogene. There are 17 residues in the CDR3. CDR3 region: CASSYQTGASSNQPQHF. The CDR3 region has the DNA TGTGCCAGCAGCTACCAAACGGGGGCCTCAAGCAATCAGCCCCAGCATTTT.

A few counts support this clonotype. The chain recombines TRBV20-1 with TRBJ1-2, with TRBD1 matching over 9 bases. This CDR3 has 14 amino acids. Germline trimming cut 2 bases from V and 0 bases from J; bases unmatched to any gene: 1. Germline CDR1 is DFQATT and CDR2 is SNEGSKA (reference sequence). DNA for the CDR3: TGCAGTGCTAGAAGGGACAGGGCTAACTATGGCTACACCTTC. This sequence encodes CSARRDRANYGYTF.

This clonotype was seen many times. The rearrangement uses TRBV7-2 and TRBJ1-1; D gene unclear. The CDR3 consists of 13 residues. The germline CDR1 and CDR2 sequences are SGHTA and FQGNSA. V was pared by 5 bases and J by 4 bases, with 11 bases between. The CDR3 here is CASSPSVGTEAFF. The CDR3 nucleotides read TGTGCCAGCAGCCCCTCCGTAGGCACTGAAGCTTTCTTT.

This clonotype has a count of ten or more. The chain combines TRBV7-3 with TRBJ2-3; no clear D gene. This CDR3 region has 13 residues. V shed 1 base and J shed 6 bases, with 8 bases lying between them. The V gene's germline CDR1 is SGHTA and CDR2 FQGTGA. The CDR3 spells CASSLRRSDTQYF. CDR3 DNA: TGTGCCAGCAGCTTAAGGCGGTCCGATACGCAGTATTTT.

The V and J genes are TRBV27 and TRBJ2-1; the D gene is possibly TRBD2 (5 bases). Germline V gene sequence: CDR1 MNHEY, CDR2 SMNVEV (reference sequence). V gave up 8 bases and J gave up 6 bases, with 17 bases separating them. The CDR3 has 14 residues. Here the CDR3 reads CASDPSGSLNEQFF. The CDR3 DNA reads as TGTGCCAGCGACCCCTCGGGGAGCCTCAATGAGCAGTTCTTC.

This clonotype was recorded many times. The rearrangement uses TRBV4-1 and TRBJ1-3; 10 bases are a match to TRBD1. Germline CDR1 MGHRA, CDR2 YSYEKL. The CDR3 consists of 16 residues. J was trimmed by 4 bases and V by 3 bases; bases with no gene match: 6. The CDR3 sequence: CASSQDWDRGGNTIYF. Here the CDR3 DNA reads TGCGCCAGCAGCCAGGATTGGGACAGGGGAGGAAACACCATATATTTT.

In this sample, this clonotype turned up many times. The chain joins TRBV20-1 to TRBJ2-1; 15 nucleotides match TRBD2. Germline values: CDR1 DFQATT, CDR2 SNEGSKA (reference sequence). The CDR3 covers 17 residues. Germline trimming cut 6 bases from V and 3 bases from J; bases unmatched to any gene: 9. CDR3 protein: CSATGLAGGSIYNEQFF. DNA of the CDR3: TGCAGTGCCACGGGACTAGCGGGAGGCTCCATCTACAATGAGCAGTTCTTC.

This clonotype was picked up many times. The V gene is TRBV7-3, the J gene TRBJ2-3; 10 bases fit TRBD1. The junction had 5 bases not matched to a gene; V was cut back by 4 bases and J by 4 bases. The CDR3 is 15 residues long. Looked up from germline, CDR1 is SGHTA and CDR2 is FQGTGA. The CDR3 here is CASSSGQGMSDTQYF. Here the CDR3 DNA reads TGTGCCAGCAGCTCGGGACAGGGGATGTCAGATACGCAGTATTTT.

Ten or more counts support this clonotype. An end of the junction differs from the germline gene, which may be a read error. The rearrangement joins TRBV6-5 to TRBJ1-1; 7 bases fit TRBD1. Germline CDR1 reads MNHEY; CDR2 reads SVGAGI. The length of the CDR3 is 14 residues. The CDR3 DNA is TGTGCCAGCAGTTACTGGACAGGAGGGACTGAAGTTTTCTTT. Encoded protein: CASSYWTGGTEVFF.